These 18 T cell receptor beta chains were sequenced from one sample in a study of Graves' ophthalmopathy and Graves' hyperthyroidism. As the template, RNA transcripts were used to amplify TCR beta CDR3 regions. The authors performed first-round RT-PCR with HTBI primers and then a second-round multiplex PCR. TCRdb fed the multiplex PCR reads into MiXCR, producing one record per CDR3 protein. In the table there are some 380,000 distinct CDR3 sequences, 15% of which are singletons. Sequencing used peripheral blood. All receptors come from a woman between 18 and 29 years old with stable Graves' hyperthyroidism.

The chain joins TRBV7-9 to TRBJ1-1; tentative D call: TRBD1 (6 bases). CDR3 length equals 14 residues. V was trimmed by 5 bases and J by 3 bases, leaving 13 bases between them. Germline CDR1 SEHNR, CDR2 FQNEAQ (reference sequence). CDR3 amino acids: CASSVQGVDTEAFF. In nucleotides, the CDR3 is TGTGCCAGCAGCGTACAGGGAGTCGACACTGAAGCTTTCTTT.

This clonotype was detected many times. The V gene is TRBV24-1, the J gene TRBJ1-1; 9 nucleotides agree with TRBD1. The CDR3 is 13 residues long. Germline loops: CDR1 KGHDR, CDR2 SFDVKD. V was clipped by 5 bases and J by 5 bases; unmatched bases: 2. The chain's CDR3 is CATSGGTGTEAFF. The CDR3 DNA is TGTGCCACCAGTGGGGGGACAGGGACTGAAGCTTTCTTT.

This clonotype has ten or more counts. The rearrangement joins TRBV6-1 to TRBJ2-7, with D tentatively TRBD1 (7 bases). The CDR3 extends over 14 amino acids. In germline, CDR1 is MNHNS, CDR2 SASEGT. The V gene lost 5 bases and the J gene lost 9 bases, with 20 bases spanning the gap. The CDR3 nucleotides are TGTGCCAGCAGTAAACAGGGGAGACTTAGCGGGCAGTACTTC. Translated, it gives CASSKQGRLSGQYF.

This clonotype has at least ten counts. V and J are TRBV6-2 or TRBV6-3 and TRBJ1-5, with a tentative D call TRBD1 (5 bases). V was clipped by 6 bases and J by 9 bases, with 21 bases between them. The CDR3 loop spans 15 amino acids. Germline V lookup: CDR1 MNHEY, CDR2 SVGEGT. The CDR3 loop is CASRTNWGGERPQHF. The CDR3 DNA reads TGTGCCAGCAGAACGAACTGGGGCGGTGAGCGGCCCCAGCATTTT.

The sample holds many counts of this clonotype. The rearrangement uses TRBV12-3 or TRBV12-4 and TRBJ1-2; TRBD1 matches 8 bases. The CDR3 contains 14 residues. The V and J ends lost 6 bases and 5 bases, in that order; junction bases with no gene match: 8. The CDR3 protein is CASRKDRGQYGYTF. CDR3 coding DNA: TGTGCCAGCAGGAAAGACAGGGGCCAATATGGCTACACCTTC.

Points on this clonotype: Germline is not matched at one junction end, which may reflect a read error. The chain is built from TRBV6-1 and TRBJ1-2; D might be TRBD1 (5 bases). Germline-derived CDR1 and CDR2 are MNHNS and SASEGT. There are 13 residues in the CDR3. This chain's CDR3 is CASSDRAGYGYTF. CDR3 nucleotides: TGTGCCAGCAGTGACAGGGCGGGGTATGGCTATACCTTC.

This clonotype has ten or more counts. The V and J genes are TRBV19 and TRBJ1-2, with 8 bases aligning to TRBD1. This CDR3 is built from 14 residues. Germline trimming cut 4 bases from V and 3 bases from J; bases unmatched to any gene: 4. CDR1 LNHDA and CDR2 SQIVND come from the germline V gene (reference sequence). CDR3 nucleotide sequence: TGTGCCAGTAGTAGACAGGGGAGTTACTATGGCTACACCTTC. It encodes CASSRQGSYYGYTF.

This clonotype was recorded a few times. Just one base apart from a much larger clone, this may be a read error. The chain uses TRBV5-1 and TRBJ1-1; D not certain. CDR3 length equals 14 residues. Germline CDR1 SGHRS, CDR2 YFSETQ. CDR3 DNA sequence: TGCGCCAGCAGCTTATATCGTCCGAACACTGAAGCTTGCTTT. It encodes CASSLYRPNTEACF.

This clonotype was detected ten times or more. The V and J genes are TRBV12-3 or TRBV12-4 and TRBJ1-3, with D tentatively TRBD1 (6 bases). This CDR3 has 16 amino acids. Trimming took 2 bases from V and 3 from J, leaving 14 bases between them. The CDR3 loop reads CASSLLGALGGNTIYF. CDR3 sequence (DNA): TGTGCCAGCAGTTTACTGGGGGCCCTGGGTGGAAACACCATATATTTT.

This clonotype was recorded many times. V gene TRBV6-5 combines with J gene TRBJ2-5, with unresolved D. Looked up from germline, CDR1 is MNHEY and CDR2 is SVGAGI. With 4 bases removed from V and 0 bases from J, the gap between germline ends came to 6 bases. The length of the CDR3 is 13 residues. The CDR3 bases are TGTGCCAGCAGTTCAAAGTACCAAGAGACCCAGTACTTC. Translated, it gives CASSSKYQETQYF.

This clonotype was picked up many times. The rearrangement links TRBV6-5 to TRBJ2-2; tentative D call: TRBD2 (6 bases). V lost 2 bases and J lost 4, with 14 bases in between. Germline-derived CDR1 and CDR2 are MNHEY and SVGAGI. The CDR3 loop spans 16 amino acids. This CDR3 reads CASSYRDWWATGELFF. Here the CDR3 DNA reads TGTGCCAGCAGTTACAGGGACTGGTGGGCCACCGGGGAGCTGTTTTTT.

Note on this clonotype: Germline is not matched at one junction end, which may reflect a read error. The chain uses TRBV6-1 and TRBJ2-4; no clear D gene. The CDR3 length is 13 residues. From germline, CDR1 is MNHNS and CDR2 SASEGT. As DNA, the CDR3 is TGTGCCAGCAGTGAAGGAACCAAGAACATTAAGTACTTC. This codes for CASSEGTKNIKYF.

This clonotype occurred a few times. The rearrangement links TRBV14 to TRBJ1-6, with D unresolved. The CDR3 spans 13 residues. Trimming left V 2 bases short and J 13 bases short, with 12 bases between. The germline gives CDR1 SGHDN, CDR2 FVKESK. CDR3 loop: CASSQRLWEPLHF. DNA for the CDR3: TGTGCCAGCAGCCAACGACTTTGGGAGCCCCTCCACTTT.

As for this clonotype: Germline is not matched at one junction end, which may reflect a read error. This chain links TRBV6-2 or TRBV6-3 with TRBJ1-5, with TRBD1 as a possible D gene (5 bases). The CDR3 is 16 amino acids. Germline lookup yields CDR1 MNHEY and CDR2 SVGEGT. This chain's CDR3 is CATSDSGTAFNQPQHF. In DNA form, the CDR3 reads TGTGCCACCAGTGACTCCGGGACGGCATTCAATCAGCCCCAGCATTTT.

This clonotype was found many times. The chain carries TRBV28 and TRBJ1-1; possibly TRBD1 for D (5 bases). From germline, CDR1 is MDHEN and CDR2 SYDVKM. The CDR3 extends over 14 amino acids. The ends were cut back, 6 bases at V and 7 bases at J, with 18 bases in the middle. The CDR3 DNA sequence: TGTGCCAGCAGAGGTCCCGACAGAGTTAATGAAGCTTTCTTT. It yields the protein CASRGPDRVNEAFF.

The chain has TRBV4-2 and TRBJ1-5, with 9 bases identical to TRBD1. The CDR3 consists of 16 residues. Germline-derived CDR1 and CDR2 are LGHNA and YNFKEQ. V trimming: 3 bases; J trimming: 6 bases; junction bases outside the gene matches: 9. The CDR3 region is CASSHQPGQGGQPQHF. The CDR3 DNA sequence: TGTGCCAGCAGCCATCAACCGGGACAGGGTGGTCAGCCCCAGCATTTT.

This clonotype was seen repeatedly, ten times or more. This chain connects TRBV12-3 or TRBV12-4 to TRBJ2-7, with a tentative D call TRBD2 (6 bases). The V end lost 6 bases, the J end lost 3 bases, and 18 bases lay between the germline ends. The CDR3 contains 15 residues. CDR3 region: CASSLTWGVGYEQYF. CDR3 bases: TGTGCCAGCAGCCTTACCTGGGGGGTCGGCTACGAGCAGTACTTC.

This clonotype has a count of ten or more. This chain's CDR3 is CASSRDGGVTEAFF. The CDR3 DNA is TGTGCCAGCAGCCGGGACGGAGGTGTCACTGAAGCTTTCTTT. The chain links TRBV7-2 to TRBJ1-1; tentatively, D is TRBD1 (5 bases). Trimming shortened V by 5 bases and J by 4 bases, and 14 bases separated the two germline ends. The CDR3 has 14 amino acids. Per germline, CDR1 SGHTA and CDR2 FQGNSA.